Below, 10 T cell receptor beta chains from the same sample are listed, as sequenced in a study of blood T cell repertoires in COVID-19. Generated by immunoSEQ multiplex PCR, the TCRdb table keeps only in-frame clones and is missing some. Of about 180,000 clones listed, over 80% are singletons. The sample comprised peripheral blood. Source of these receptors: a woman aged 70 to 79 with COVID-19, enrolled during active disease.

In this sample, this clone turned up once. This chain connects TRBV5-1 to TRBJ2-5; 10 bases fit TRBD2. The CDR3 length is 16 residues. V shed 0 bases and J 2 bases; nucleotides not matched to a gene: 4. Germline-derived CDR1 and CDR2 are SGHRS and YFSETQ. The CDR3: CASSLAPSGGQETQYF. The DNA of the CDR3 is TGCGCCAGCAGCTTGGCACCTAGCGGGGGACAAGAGACCCAGTACTTC. The whole variable domain, remainder taken from reference TRBV5-1 and TRBJ2-5, is KAGVTQTPRYLIKTRGQQVTLSCSPISGHRSVSWYQQTPGQGLQFLFEYFSETQRNKGNFPGRFSGRQFSNSRSEMNVSTLELGDSALYLCASSLAPSGGQETQYFGPGTRLLVL.

The V call is TRBV7-2, the J call TRBJ1-1; D may be TRBD1 (5 bases). Germline CDR1 SGHTA, CDR2 FQGNSA. This CDR3 contains 16 residues. The V and J ends lost 1 base and 1 base respectively, with 13 bases between them. The CDR3 loop reads CASSLEGGAWNTEAFF. The CDR3, as DNA: TGTGCCAGCAGCTTAGAGGGAGGGGCGTGGAACACTGAAGCTTTCTTT.

The chain joins TRBV6-6 to TRBJ2-7; 11 positions agree with TRBD2. Germline V gene sequence: CDR1 MNHNY, CDR2 SVGAGI (reference sequence). There are 15 residues in the CDR3. After removal of 5 bases from V and 6 bases from J, the junction contained 9 bases not matched to a gene. CDR3 in amino acids: CASSRETSGTSEQYF. Here the CDR3 DNA reads TGTGCCAGCAGTCGAGAGACTAGCGGGACGTCCGAGCAGTACTTC.

The chain uses TRBV24-1 and TRBJ1-5; TRBD1 matches 8 bases. Germline CDR1 and CDR2: KGHDR and SFDVKD. With V trimmed by 4 bases and J by 4 bases, 8 bases remained unmatched. This CDR3 has 16 residues. The CDR3 region has the DNA TGTGCCACCAGTGAACCCGGACAGGGCCAGAATCAGCCCCAGCATTTT. Translation: CATSEPGQGQNQPQHF.

The chain has TRBV28 and TRBJ1-6, with D perhaps TRBD1 (5 bases). V was shortened by 9 bases and J by 6 bases, with 12 bases between the two germline ends. The germline V gene has CDR1 MDHEN and CDR2 SYDVKM. This CDR3 comprises 13 residues. CDR3 amino acids: CASLDILNSPLHF. Here the CDR3 DNA reads TGTGCCAGTCTGGACATTCTTAATTCACCCCTCCACTTT.

This sequence joins TRBV5-4 and TRBJ2-5, with 8 bases identical to TRBD2. V lost 0 bases to trimming and J lost 2 bases; unmatched junction nucleotides: 9. The CDR3 consists of 17 residues. The V gene's germline CDR1 is SGHNT and CDR2 YYREEE (reference sequence). CDR3 residues: CASSLALLAGLQETQYF. CDR3 coding DNA: TGTGCCAGCAGCTTGGCGTTGTTAGCGGGACTTCAAGAGACCCAGTACTTC.

This clone showed up just once. The V gene is TRBV19, the J gene TRBJ1-1, with D uncertain. Looked up from germline, CDR1 is LNHDA and CDR2 is SQIVND (reference sequence). The CDR3 totals 18 residues. The V end was cut by 3 bases, the J end by 0 bases, with 20 bases between. The CDR3 reads CASSMWRFSVQMNTEAFF. The CDR3 DNA follows: TGTGCCAGTAGTATGTGGAGGTTTTCAGTCCAGATGAACACTGAAGCTTTCTTT. The full variable domain, completed using reference TRBV19 and TRBJ1-1, is DGGITQSPKYLFRKEGQNVTLSCEQNLNHDAMYWYRQDPGQGLRLIYYSQIVNDFQKGDIAEGYSVSREKKESFPLTVTSAQKNPTAFYLCASSMWRFSVQMNTEAFFGQGTRLTVV.

Only one count was recorded for this clone. The chain couples TRBV30 to TRBJ1-3, with a weak D call TRBD1 (5 bases). V was shortened by 6 bases and J by 1 base, with 10 bases between the two germline ends. Germline CDR1 GTSNPN, CDR2 SVGIG (reference sequence). This CDR3 region has 13 residues. The CDR3 DNA sequence: TGTGCCTGCCTTAGGGGTTCTGGAAACACCATATATTTT. Its protein product is CACLRGSGNTIYF.

This rearrangement joins TRBV3-1 (or the pseudogene TRBV3-2) to TRBJ1-2, with D tentatively TRBD1 (5 bases). Germline lookup yields CDR1 LGHDT and CDR2 YNNKEL (reference sequence). The ends were cut back, 3 bases at V and 4 bases at J, with 9 bases in the middle. The CDR3 is 13 amino acids. CDR3: CASSQTGGYGYTF. DNA of the CDR3: TGTGCCAGCAGCCAGACCGGGGGCTATGGCTACACCTTC.

The chain couples TRBV6-6 to TRBJ2-7, with 11 bases matching TRBD2. Germline lookup yields CDR1 MNHNY and CDR2 SVGAGI (reference sequence). The CDR3 length is 14 residues. The trim removed 6 bases at V and 3 bases at J, leaving 4 bases unmatched. Here the CDR3 reads CASRGGTSGYEQYF. The CDR3 DNA reads as TGTGCCAGCAGGGGCGGGACTAGCGGCTACGAGCAGTACTTC.